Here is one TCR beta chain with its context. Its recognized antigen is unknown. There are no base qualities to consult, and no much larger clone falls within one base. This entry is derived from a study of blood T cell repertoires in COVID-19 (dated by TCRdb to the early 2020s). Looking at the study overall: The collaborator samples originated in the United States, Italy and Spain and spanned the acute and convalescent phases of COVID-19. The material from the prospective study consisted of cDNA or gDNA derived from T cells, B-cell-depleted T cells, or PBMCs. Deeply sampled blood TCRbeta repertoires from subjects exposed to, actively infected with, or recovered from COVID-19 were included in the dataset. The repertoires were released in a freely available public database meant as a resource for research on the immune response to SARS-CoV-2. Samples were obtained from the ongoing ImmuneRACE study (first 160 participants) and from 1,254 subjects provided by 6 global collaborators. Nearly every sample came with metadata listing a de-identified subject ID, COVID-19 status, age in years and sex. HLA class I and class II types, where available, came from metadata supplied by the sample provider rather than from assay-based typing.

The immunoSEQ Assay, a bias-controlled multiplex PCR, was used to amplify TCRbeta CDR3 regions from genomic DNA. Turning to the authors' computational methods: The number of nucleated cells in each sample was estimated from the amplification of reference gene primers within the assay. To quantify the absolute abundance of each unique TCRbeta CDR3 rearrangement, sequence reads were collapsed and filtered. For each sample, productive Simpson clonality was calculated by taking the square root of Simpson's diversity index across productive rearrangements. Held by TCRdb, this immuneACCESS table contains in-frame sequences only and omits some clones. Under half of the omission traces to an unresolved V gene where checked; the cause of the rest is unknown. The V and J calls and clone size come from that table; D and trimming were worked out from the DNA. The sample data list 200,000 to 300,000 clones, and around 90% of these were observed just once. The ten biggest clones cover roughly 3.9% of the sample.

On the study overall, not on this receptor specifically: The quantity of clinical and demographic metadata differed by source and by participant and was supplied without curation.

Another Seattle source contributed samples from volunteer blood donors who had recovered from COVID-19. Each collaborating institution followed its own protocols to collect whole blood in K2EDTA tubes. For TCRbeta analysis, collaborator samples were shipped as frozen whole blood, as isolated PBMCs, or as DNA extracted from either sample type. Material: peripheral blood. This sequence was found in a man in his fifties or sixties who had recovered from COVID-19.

The DNA sequence is as follows: TGTGCCAGCAGCAAAGAGGGTGGACAGTGGCGGGAGACCCAGTACTTC. It is translated as CASSKEGGQWRETQYF. The chain employs TRBV21-1 and TRBJ2-5; TRBD1, the table's D call, was not compared with the DNA. TRBV21-1 is a known pseudogene. From the cysteine through the phenylalanine, the CDR3 covers 16 amino acids. Here the CDR3 DNA is all that survives: 48 bases in frame from base 1.